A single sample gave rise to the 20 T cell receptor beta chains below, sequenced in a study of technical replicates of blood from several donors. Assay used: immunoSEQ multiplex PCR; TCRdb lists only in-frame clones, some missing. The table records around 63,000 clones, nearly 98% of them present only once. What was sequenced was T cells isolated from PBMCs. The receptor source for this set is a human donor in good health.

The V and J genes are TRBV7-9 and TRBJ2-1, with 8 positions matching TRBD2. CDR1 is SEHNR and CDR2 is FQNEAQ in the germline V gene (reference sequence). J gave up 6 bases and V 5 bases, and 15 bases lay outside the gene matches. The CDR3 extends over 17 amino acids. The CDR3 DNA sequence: TGTGCCAGCAGCCCTCCCACGACTAGCGCCCCGTCCAATGAGCAGTTCTTC. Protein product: CASSPPTTSAPSNEQFF.

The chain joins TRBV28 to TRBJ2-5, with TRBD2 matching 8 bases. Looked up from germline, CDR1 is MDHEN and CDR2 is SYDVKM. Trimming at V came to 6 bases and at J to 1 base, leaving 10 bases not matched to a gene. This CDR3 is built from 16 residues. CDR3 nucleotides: TGTGCCAGCAGCCTCGGGGGGGTACCCTTCCAAGAGACCCAGTACTTC. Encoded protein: CASSLGGVPFQETQYF. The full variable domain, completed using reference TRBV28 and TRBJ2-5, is DVKVTQSSRYLVKRTGEKVFLECVQDMDHENMFWYRQDPGLGLRLIYFSYDVKMKEKGDIPEGYSVSREKKERFSLILESASTNQTSMYLCASSLGGVPFQETQYFGPGTRLLVL.

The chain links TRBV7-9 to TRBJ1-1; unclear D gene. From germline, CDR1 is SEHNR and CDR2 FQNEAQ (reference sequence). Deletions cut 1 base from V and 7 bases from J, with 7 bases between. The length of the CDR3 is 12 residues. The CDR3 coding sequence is TGTGCCAGCAGCTTAGGCGGCGTTGAAGCTTTCTTT. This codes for CASSLGGVEAFF.

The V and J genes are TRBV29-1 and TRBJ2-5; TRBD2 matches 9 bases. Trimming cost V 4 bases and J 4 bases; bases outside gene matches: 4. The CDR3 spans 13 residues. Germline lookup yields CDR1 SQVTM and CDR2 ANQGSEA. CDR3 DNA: TGCAGCGTTGTGGTAGCGGGAGTAGAGACCCAGTACTTC. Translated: CSVVVAGVETQYF.

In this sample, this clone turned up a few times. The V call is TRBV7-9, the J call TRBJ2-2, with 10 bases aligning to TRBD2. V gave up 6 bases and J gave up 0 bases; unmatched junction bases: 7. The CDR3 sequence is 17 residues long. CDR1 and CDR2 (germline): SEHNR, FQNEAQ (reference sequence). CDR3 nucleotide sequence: TGTGCCAGCAGTGGTACTAGCGGGAAGTCGAACACCGGGGAGCTGTTTTTT. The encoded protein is CASSGTSGKSNTGELFF.

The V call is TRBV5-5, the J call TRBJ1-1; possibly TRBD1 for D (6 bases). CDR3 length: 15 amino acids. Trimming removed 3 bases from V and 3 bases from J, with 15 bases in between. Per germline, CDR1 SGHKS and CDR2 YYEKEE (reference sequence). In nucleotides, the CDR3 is TGTGCCAGCAGCTGGGGTGACAGGCGCGACACTGAAGCTTTCTTT. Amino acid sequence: CASSWGDRRDTEAFF.

The CDR3 nucleotides read TGTGCCAGCAGCTTAACTAGCGGGGTTCTCAATGAGCAGTTCTTC. It encodes CASSLTSGVLNEQFF. V gene TRBV11-2 combines with J gene TRBJ2-1; 10 bases align to TRBD2. This CDR3 contains 15 residues. Trimming removed 2 bases from V and 6 bases from J; junction bases left unmatched: 4. Germline CDR1 SGHAT, CDR2 FQNNGV.

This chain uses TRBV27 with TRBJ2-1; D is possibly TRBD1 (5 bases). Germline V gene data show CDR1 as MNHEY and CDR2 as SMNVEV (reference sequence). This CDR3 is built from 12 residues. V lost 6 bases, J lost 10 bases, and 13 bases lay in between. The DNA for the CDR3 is TGTGCCAGCAGGCTCGCAGGGAACGAGCAGTTCTTC. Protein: CASRLAGNEQFF.

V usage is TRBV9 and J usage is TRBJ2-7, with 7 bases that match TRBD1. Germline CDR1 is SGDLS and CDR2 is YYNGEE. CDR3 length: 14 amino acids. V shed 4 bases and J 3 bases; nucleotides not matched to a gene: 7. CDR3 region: CASSTGQANYEQYF. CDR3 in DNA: TGTGCCAGCAGCACAGGACAGGCAAACTACGAGCAGTACTTC. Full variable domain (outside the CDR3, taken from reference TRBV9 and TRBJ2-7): DSGVTQTPKHLITATGQRVTLRCSPRSGDLSVYWYQQSLDQGLQFLIQYYNGEERAKGNILERFSAQQFPDLHSELNLSSLELGDSALYFCASSTGQANYEQYFGPGTRLTVT.

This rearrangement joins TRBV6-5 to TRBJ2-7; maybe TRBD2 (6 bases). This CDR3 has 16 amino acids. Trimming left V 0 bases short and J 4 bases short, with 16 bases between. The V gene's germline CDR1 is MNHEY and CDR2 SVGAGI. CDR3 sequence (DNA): TGTGCCAGCAGTTACTCTCGGTCTAGCGCATCATACGAGCAGTACTTC. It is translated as CASSYSRSSASYEQYF.

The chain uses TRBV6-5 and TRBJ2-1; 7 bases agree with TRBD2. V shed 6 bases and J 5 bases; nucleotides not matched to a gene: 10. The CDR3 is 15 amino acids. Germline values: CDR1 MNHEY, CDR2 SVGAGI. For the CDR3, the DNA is TGTGCCAGCAGCCGTCGGGAGGAATATAACAATGAGCAGTTCTTC. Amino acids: CASSRREEYNNEQFF.

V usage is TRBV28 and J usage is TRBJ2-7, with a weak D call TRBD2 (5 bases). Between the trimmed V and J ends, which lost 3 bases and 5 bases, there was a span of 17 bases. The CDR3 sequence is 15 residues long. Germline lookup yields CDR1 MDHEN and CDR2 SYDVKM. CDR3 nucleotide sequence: TGTGCCAGCAGTTTGGCTGTGAGGGTAATCAACGAGCAGTACTTC. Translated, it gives CASSLAVRVINEQYF.

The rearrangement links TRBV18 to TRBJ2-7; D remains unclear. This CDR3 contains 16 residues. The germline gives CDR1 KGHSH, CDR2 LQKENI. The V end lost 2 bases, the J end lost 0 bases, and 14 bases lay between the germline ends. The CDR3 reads CASSPNGGLSSYEQYF. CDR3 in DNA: TGTGCCAGCTCACCAAACGGCGGCCTGAGCTCCTACGAGCAGTACTTC. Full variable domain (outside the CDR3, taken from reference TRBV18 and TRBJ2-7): NAGVMQNPRHLVRRRGQEARLRCSPMKGHSHVYWYRQLPEEGLKFMVYLQKENIIDESGMPKERFSAEFPKEGPSILRIQQVVRGDSAAYFCASSPNGGLSSYEQYFGPGTRLTVT.

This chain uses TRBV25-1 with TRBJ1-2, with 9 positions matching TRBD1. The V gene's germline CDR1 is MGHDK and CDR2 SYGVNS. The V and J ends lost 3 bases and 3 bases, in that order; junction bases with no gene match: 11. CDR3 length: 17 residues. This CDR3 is CASSDHGTGRADYGYTF. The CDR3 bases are TGTGCCAGCAGTGACCACGGGACAGGGAGAGCGGACTATGGCTACACCTTC.

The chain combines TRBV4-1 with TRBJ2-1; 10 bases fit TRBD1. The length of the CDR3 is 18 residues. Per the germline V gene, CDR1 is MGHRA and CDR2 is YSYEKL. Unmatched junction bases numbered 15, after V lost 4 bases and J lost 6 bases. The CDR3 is CASSPIWGGTGEGNEQFF. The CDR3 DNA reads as TGCGCCAGCAGCCCAATATGGGGGGGGACAGGGGAGGGCAATGAGCAGTTCTTC.

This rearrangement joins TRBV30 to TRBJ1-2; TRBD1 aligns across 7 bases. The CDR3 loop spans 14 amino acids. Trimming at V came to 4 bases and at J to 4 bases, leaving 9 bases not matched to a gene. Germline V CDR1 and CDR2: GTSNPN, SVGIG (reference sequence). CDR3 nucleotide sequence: TGTGCCTGGACATATACAGGGGATTTCTATGGCTACACCTTC. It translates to CAWTYTGDFYGYTF.

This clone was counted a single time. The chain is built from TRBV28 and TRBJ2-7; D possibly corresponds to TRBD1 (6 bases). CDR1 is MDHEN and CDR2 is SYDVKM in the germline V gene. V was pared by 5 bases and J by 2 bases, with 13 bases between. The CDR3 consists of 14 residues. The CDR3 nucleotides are TGTGCCAGCAGTCCCCTCGCAGGGGCCTACGAGCAGTACTTC. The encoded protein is CASSPLAGAYEQYF.

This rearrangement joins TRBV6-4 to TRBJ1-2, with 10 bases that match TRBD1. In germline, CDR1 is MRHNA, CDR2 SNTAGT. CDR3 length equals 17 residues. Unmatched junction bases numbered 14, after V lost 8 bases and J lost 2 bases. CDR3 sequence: CASLRDRGDPTNYGYTF. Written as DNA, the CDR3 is TGTGCCAGCCTCCGGGACAGGGGCGACCCAACCAACTATGGCTACACCTTC.

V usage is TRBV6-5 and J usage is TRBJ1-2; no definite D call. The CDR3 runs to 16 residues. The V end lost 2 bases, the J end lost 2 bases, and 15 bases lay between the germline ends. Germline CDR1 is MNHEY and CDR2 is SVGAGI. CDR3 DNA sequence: TGTGCCAGCAGTTACAGAGGGAGGTTATTAAACTATGGCTACACCTTC. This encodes CASSYRGRLLNYGYTF.

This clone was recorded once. This chain's CDR3 is CASSSGNSYEQYF. The CDR3 bases are TGTGCCAGCAGCTCCGGGAACTCCTACGAGCAGTACTTC. The chain is built from TRBV13 and TRBJ2-7, with D possibly matching TRBD2 (5 bases). The V gene's germline CDR1 is PRHDT and CDR2 FYEKMQ (reference sequence). V lost 4 bases, J lost 0 bases, and 7 bases lay in between. The CDR3 runs 13 residues. The full variable domain, in which reference TRBV13 and TRBJ2-7 provide the parts outside the CDR3, is AAGVIQSPRHLIKEKRETATLKCYPIPRHDTVYWYQQGPGQDPQFLISFYEKMQSDKGSIPDRFSAQQFSDYHSELNMSSLELGDSALYFCASSSGNSYEQYFGPGTRLTVT.